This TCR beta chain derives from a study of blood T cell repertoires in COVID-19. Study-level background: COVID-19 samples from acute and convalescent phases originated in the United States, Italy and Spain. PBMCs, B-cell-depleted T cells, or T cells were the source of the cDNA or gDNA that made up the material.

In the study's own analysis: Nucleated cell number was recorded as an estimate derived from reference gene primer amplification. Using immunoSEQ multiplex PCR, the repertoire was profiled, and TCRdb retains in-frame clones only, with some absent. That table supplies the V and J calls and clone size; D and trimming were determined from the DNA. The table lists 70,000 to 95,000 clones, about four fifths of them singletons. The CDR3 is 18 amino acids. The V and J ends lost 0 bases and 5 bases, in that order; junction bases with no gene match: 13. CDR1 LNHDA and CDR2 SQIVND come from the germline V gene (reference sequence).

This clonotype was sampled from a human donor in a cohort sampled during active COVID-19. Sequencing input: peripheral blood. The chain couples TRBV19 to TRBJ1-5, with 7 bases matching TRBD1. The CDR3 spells CASSIDPYRGLRYQPQHF. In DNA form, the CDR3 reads TGTGCCAGTAGTATAGACCCCTACAGGGGCCTTCGGTATCAGCCCCAGCATTTT.